The sequence of this TCR beta chain was determined in a study of blood T cell repertoires in COVID-19. Relative to its sample, this clone is medium-sized. Per the original data handling: Estimation of nucleated cell counts relied on the amplification of reference gene primers. Clones were read by immunoSEQ multiplex PCR, and TCRdb kept only the in-frame ones, dropping some. The DNA was the basis for D and trimming; V, J and clone size are from that table. The sample has 150,000 to 200,000 clones; around 85% are singletons. The trim removed 4 bases at V and 4 bases at J, leaving 11 bases unmatched. CDR3 length: 16 residues. CDR1 is MNHNS, CDR2 SASEGT, per germline.

The receptor was derived from a man aged 35 to 55 who had recovered from COVID-19. The chain links TRBV6-1 to TRBJ1-2; 8 nucleotides match TRBD1. Sequences were obtained from PBMCs or T cells enriched from blood (not recorded which). DNA for the CDR3: TGTGCCAGCAGTGCAACAGGGGGTCTCCTTCTCTATGGCTACACCTTC. It encodes CASSATGGLLLYGYTF.